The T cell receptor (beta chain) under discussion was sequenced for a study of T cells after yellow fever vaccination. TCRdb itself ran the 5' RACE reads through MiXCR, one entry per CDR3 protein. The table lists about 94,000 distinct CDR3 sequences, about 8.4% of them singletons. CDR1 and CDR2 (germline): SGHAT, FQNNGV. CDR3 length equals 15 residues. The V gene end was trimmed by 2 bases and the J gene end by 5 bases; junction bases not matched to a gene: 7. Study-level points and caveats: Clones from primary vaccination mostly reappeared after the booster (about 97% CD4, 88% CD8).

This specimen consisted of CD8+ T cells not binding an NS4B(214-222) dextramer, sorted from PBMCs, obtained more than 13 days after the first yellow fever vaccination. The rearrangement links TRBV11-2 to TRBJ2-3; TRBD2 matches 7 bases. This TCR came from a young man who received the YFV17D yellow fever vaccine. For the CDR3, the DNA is TGTGCCAGCAGCTTATGGGGGGGAGAGGGAGATACGCAGTATTTT. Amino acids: CASSLWGGEGDTQYF.